The clone carrying this TCR beta chain was observed a few times. This sample was taken from a study of T-cell memory formation after mild COVID-19. Using constant-segment primers, 5'RACE produced TCR alpha and TCR beta cDNA libraries carrying sample barcodes and UMIs. TCRdb recomputed calls from the 5' RACE reads with MiXCR, one row per CDR3 protein. Found here are tens of thousands of distinct CDR3 sequences, less than 15% of them singletons; the top ten hold around two fifths. The CDR3 is made up of 11 amino acids. Trimming stripped 3 bases from V and 11 bases from J, with 10 bases between. Material: PBMCs or a T cell subset sorted from them (not recorded which). The sequence came from a man aged 18 to 35 who had mild COVID-19 (a few samples of this study predate the infection). Cell type and time point are not known. This chain links TRBV12-3 or TRBV12-4 with TRBJ1-1; unclear D gene. CDR3 sequence: CASSFYLAAFF. The DNA of the CDR3 is TGTGCCAGCAGTTTTTACTTAGCGGCTTTCTTT.